These 12 T cell receptor beta chains share one sample of origin, sequenced in a study of blood T cell repertoires in COVID-19. Generated by immunoSEQ multiplex PCR, the TCRdb table keeps only in-frame clones and is missing some. Found here are around 49,000 clones, roughly 93% of them singletons; the top ten hold 0.95% to 1.1%. The material sequenced was peripheral blood. These receptors were collected from a man in his 60s with COVID-19, enrolled during active disease.

The V call is TRBV28, the J call TRBJ2-5, with 7 bases aligning to TRBD2. The germline V gene has CDR1 MDHEN and CDR2 SYDVKM. Trimming cost V 5 bases and J 1 base; bases outside gene matches: 7. The CDR3 consists of 15 residues. For the CDR3, the DNA is TGTGCCAGCAGTCCAGCGGGGATAATCCAAGAGACCCAGTACTTC. Amino acids: CASSPAGIIQETQYF.

The chain has TRBV27 and TRBJ2-3; D is perhaps TRBD1 (5 bases). The V end was cut by 1 base, the J end by 3 bases, with 20 bases between. The CDR3 loop spans 18 amino acids. Germline V gene lookup returns CDR1 MNHEY and CDR2 SMNVEV (reference sequence). The CDR3 region has the DNA TGTGCCAGCAGTTTATACTTTAGGCGGCAGGGTTGGACAGATACGCAGTATTTT. Protein: CASSLYFRRQGWTDTQYF.

Here the CDR3 reads CASSLSSGNTIYF. The CDR3 bases are TGTGCCAGCAGCCTTAGCTCTGGAAACACCATATATTTT. This chain connects TRBV3-1 (or the pseudogene TRBV3-2) to TRBJ1-3; D is undetermined. Per germline, CDR1 LGHDT and CDR2 YNNKEL (reference sequence). This CDR3 has 13 amino acids. V was shortened by 4 bases and J by 0 bases, with 4 bases between the two germline ends.

This clone turned up a few times. The chain links TRBV21-1 to TRBJ1-6; the listed D gene, TRBD1, was not tested against the DNA. TRBV21-1 is annotated as a pseudogene. The CDR3 runs to 15 residues. The CDR3 sequence: CASSKPGGEGSPLHF. The CDR3 nucleotides read TGTGCCAGCAGCAAGCCAGGGGGTGAGGGTTCACCCCTCCACTTT.

The chain is built from TRBV18 and TRBJ1-2; D is perhaps TRBD1 (6 bases). The V end lost 4 bases, the J end lost 8 bases, and 23 bases lay between the germline ends. Germline CDR1 reads KGHSH; CDR2 reads LQKENI. The CDR3 is 16 residues long. The CDR3 DNA is TGTGCCAGCTCACTCACTGAACAGGGTCTGATTGGGGGCTACACCTTC. Translated, it gives CASSLTEQGLIGGYTF.

The chain combines TRBV3-1 (or the pseudogene TRBV3-2) with TRBJ2-7; 12 bases fit TRBD2. The V gene's germline CDR1 is LGHDT and CDR2 YNNKEL (reference sequence). The CDR3 is made up of 16 amino acids. The junction had 7 bases not matched to a gene; V was cut back by 1 base and J by 6 bases. The CDR3 is CASSQGTSGRMSEQYF. CDR3 sequence (DNA): TGTGCCAGCAGCCAAGGCACTAGCGGGAGGATGAGCGAGCAGTACTTC.

J is TRBJ2-5 and V is TRBV18; D gene ambiguous. Germline V lookup: CDR1 KGHSH, CDR2 LQKENI. There are 14 residues in the CDR3. Trimming cost V 4 bases and J 7 bases, with 16 bases left between them. The chain's CDR3 is CASSLSGSDPTQYF. CDR3 DNA sequence: TGTGCCAGCTCACTCTCCGGGTCTGATCCGACCCAGTACTTC.

The chain couples TRBV5-5 to TRBJ2-2; 11 bases align to TRBD1. The CDR3 length is 16 residues. The V segment lost 4 bases and the J segment 6 bases; nucleotides outside the gene matches: 8. Germline assignment: CDR1 SGHKS and CDR2 YYEKEE (reference sequence). CDR3 nucleotide sequence: TGTGCCAGCAGCCCACCGGGACAGGGGGTCGCCGGGGAGCTGTTTTTT. Translated: CASSPPGQGVAGELFF.

The gene calls are TRBV5-6 and TRBJ2-7, with TRBD1 matching over 10 bases. Germline CDR1 and CDR2: SGHDT and YYEEEE. This CDR3 comprises 15 residues. Unmatched junction bases numbered 9, after V lost 7 bases and J lost 2 bases. In DNA, the CDR3 is TGTGCCAGCTTCAAACCGGGACAGGGGACCTACGAGCAGTACTTC. It yields the protein CASFKPGQGTYEQYF.

This clone occurred once. This CDR3 reads CASSLVTGVSSYNEQFF. The CDR3 DNA follows: TGCGCCAGCAGCTTGGTTACAGGCGTAAGCTCCTACAATGAGCAGTTCTTC. V is TRBV5-1 and J is TRBJ2-1; the D gene is possibly TRBD1 (5 bases). The germline CDR1 and CDR2 sequences are SGHRS and YFSETQ. The CDR3 is made up of 17 amino acids. V lost 0 bases and J 0 bases, leaving 13 bases between the germline ends.

The rearrangement joins TRBV14 to TRBJ2-1, with D hard to call. Between the trimmed V and J ends, which lost 0 bases and 6 bases, there was a span of 6 bases. The CDR3 sequence is 13 residues long. The germline V gene has CDR1 SGHDN and CDR2 FVKESK. CDR3 loop: CASSQDRRNEQFF. The CDR3 DNA reads TGTGCCAGCAGCCAAGATCGTCGCAATGAGCAGTTCTTC.

The J gene is TRBJ2-7, the V gene TRBV5-6; 7 positions match TRBD2. Germline assignment: CDR1 SGHDT and CDR2 YYEEEE. The CDR3 sequence is 15 residues long. After removal of 0 bases from V and 0 bases from J, the junction contained 3 bases not matched to a gene. The chain's CDR3 is CASSLGGRGSYEQYF. DNA for the CDR3: TGTGCCAGCAGCTTGGGTGGGAGGGGCTCCTACGAGCAGTACTTC.